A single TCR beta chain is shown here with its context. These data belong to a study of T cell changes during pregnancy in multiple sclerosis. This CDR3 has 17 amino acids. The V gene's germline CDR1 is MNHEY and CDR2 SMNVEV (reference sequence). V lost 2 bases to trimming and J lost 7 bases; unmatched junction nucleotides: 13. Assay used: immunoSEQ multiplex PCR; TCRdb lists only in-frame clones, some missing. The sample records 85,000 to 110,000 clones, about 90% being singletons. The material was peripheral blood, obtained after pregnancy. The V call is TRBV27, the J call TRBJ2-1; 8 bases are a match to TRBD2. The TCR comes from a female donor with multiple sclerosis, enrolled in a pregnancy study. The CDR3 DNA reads TGTGCCAGCAGTTTAACACTAGCGGTATTAGGTCAAAATGAGCAGTTCTTC. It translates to CASSLTLAVLGQNEQFF.